Each of the 26 T cell receptor beta chains below was sequenced from the same sample in a study of neurological immune-mediated disorders. MiXCR, run by TCRdb on the 5' RACE reads, gives a single entry per CDR3 protein. The table shows tens of thousands of distinct CDR3 sequences, with about 1.8% occurring only once. The sequenced sample consisted of PBMCs. These receptors were collected from a woman between 40 and 55 years old with multiple sclerosis.

This clonotype occurred many times. The J gene is TRBJ2-7, the V gene TRBV4-1; the match to TRBD2 covers 7 bases. In germline, CDR1 is MGHRA, CDR2 YSYEKL. The V segment lost 2 bases and the J segment 7 bases; nucleotides outside the gene matches: 11. The CDR3 totals 15 residues. CDR3 DNA: TGCGCCAGCAGCCAAACCCCCTTGGGGGGGTGGGAGCAGTACTTC. Its protein is CASSQTPLGGWEQYF.

This clonotype has more than one count but fewer than ten. The chain combines TRBV5-1 with TRBJ2-7, with 7 nucleotides matching TRBD1. The CDR3 has 14 amino acids. Looked up from germline, CDR1 is SGHRS and CDR2 is YFSETQ. Trimming removed 4 bases from V and 0 bases from J; junction bases left unmatched: 4. This CDR3 reads CASSGKGASYEQYF. CDR3 bases: TGCGCCAGCAGCGGGAAGGGGGCCTCCTACGAGCAGTACTTC.

This clonotype was counted at least ten times. The rearrangement joins TRBV10-3 to TRBJ2-1; 7 nucleotides match TRBD1. The CDR3 covers 13 residues. Germline values: CDR1 ENHRY, CDR2 SYGVKD. Germline trimming cut 7 bases from V and 5 bases from J; bases unmatched to any gene: 5. The CDR3 sequence: CAITWDRNNEQFF. CDR3 nucleotide sequence: TGTGCCATCACCTGGGACAGAAACAATGAGCAGTTCTTC.

This clonotype was counted ten times or more. CDR3 coding DNA: TGTGCCAGCAGCTTAGACCCCTATGGCTACACCTTC. As protein: CASSLDPYGYTF. This chain links TRBV7-9 with TRBJ1-2; D unresolved. CDR3 length equals 12 residues. Between the trimmed V and J ends, which lost 1 base and 4 bases, there was a span of 4 bases. Per germline, CDR1 SEHNR and CDR2 FQNEAQ (reference sequence).

This clonotype was observed many times. The genes are TRBV5-1 and TRBJ1-2; no reliable D call. Germline V lookup: CDR1 SGHRS, CDR2 YFSETQ. The V gene lost 0 bases and the J gene lost 4 bases, with 13 bases spanning the gap. CDR3 size: 15 residues. In nucleotides, the CDR3 is TGCGCCAGCAGCTTGGCAGGTCTTCTCTTCTATGGCTACACCTTC. Translated: CASSLAGLLFYGYTF.

This clonotype was observed at least ten times. The chain is built from TRBV20-1 and TRBJ2-7, with D unresolved. Germline V gene lookup returns CDR1 DFQATT and CDR2 SNEGSKA (reference sequence). CDR3 length equals 13 residues. V lost 0 bases to trimming and J lost 7 bases, with 13 bases between them. The CDR3 coding sequence is TGCAGTGCTAGAGATCGAAGCCCTAGGGAGCAGTACTTC. Translated: CSARDRSPREQYF.

This clonotype was seen ten or more times. The chain recombines TRBV4-1 with TRBJ1-1; D is uncertain. Germline V CDR1 and CDR2: MGHRA, YSYEKL. CDR3 size: 14 residues. V was cut by 4 bases and J by 5 bases, with 14 bases left in between. The CDR3 loop reads CASSPTEGWTEAFF. In DNA form, the CDR3 reads TGCGCCAGCAGCCCTACGGAGGGATGGACTGAAGCTTTCTTT.

This clonotype was seen more than once but under ten times. The chain joins TRBV11-3 to TRBJ2-3, with D possibly TRBD1 on 6 matching bases. CDR3 size: 14 residues. CDR1 is SGHNT, CDR2 YENEEA, per germline. Trimming stripped 0 bases from V and 4 bases from J, with 8 bases between. The CDR3 here is CASSLDPGADTQYF. For the CDR3, the DNA is TGTGCCAGCAGCTTAGACCCAGGGGCAGATACGCAGTATTTT.

This clonotype was observed at least ten times. J is TRBJ1-2 and V is TRBV3-1; TRBD1 matches 8 bases. Losses at the gene ends were 1 base for V and 4 bases for J; bases not matched to a gene: 5. This CDR3 region has 15 residues. Germline assignment: CDR1 LGHDT and CDR2 YNNKEL (reference sequence). CDR3 region: CASSQGQGFFYGYTF. The CDR3 nucleotides are TGTGCCAGCAGCCAAGGACAGGGGTTCTTCTATGGCTACACCTTC.

This clonotype was counted only a few times. The conserved closing phenylalanine or tryptophan is absent in this CDR3, likely reflecting a read error. The DNA is left out, because the CDR3 cannot be placed on it with certainty; the CDR3 is given as TCRdb lists it. This sequence joins TRBV12-3 or TRBV12-4 and TRBJ2-7; the DNA was not used to check the table's D call, TRBD1. The CDR3 length equals 13 residues, ends included. Here the CDR3 reads CASSLGTGGEKYI.

This clonotype was detected many times. The chain employs TRBV5-1 and TRBJ2-7; TRBD1 matches at 9 bases. Losses at the gene ends were 0 bases for V and 5 bases for J; bases not matched to a gene: 6. The germline V gene encodes CDR1 SGHRS and CDR2 YFSETQ. The CDR3 covers 15 residues. Here the CDR3 DNA reads TGCGCCAGCAGCTTGGTGGGGACAGGGAGCCACGAGCAGTACTTC. Translating gives CASSLVGTGSHEQYF. The whole variable domain, remainder taken from reference TRBV5-1 and TRBJ2-7, is KAGVTQTPRYLIKTRGQQVTLSCSPISGHRSVSWYQQTPGQGLQFLFEYFSETQRNKGNFPGRFSGRQFSNSRSEMNVSTLELGDSALYLCASSLVGTGSHEQYFGPGTRLTVT.

This clonotype was detected many times. The chain employs TRBV13 and TRBJ2-7, with unresolved D. The germline gives CDR1 PRHDT, CDR2 FYEKMQ (reference sequence). The V end lost 2 bases, the J end lost 2 bases, and 10 bases lay between the germline ends. The CDR3 contains 14 residues. CDR3: CASSLSGFAYEQYF. In nucleotides, the CDR3 is TGTGCCAGCAGCTTAAGTGGCTTCGCCTACGAGCAGTACTTC.

At least ten counts were recorded for this clonotype. The chain joins TRBV6-1 to TRBJ2-7; 7 nucleotides agree with TRBD1. With 0 bases clipped from V and 2 bases from J, the junction kept 13 bases outside the gene matches. Germline V gives CDR1 MNHNS, CDR2 SASEGT. The CDR3 extends over 18 amino acids. CDR3: CASSEAEAGTDFAYEQYF. CDR3 DNA: TGTGCCAGCAGTGAAGCAGAGGCCGGGACAGACTTTGCCTACGAGCAGTACTTC.

This clonotype occurred many times. V and J are TRBV5-1 and TRBJ2-3; 7 bases align to TRBD1. The CDR3 length is 13 residues. With 4 bases clipped from V and 4 bases from J, the junction kept 3 bases outside the gene matches. Per germline, CDR1 SGHRS and CDR2 YFSETQ. The CDR3 reads CASSQQGPDTQYF. The CDR3 DNA is TGCGCCAGCAGCCAACAGGGGCCAGATACGCAGTATTTT.

This clonotype was detected many times. This chain connects TRBV20-1 to TRBJ2-3, with a tentative D call TRBD2 (5 bases). The germline CDR1 and CDR2 sequences are DFQATT and SNEGSKA (reference sequence). There are 14 residues in the CDR3. V was pared by 6 bases and J by 2 bases, with 15 bases between. CDR3 sequence (DNA): TGCAGTGCCCAAGCATCTAGCCTCACAGATACGCAGTATTTT. It yields the protein CSAQASSLTDTQYF.

This clonotype occurred many times. The chain employs TRBV20-1 and TRBJ2-1, with 8 bases identical to TRBD1. V trimming: 3 bases; J trimming: 7 bases; junction bases outside the gene matches: 8. The V gene's germline CDR1 is DFQATT and CDR2 SNEGSKA (reference sequence). The CDR3 runs to 14 residues. Here the CDR3 reads CSASKIDRGNEQFF. DNA for the CDR3: TGCAGTGCTAGTAAGATCGACAGGGGAAATGAGCAGTTCTTC.

Ten or more counts support this clonotype. The CDR3 spells CASSPDSDTQYF. The CDR3, as DNA: TGCGCCAGCAGCCCGGACTCAGATACGCAGTATTTT. The rearrangement uses TRBV5-1 and TRBJ2-3; perhaps TRBD2 as D (5 bases). V was cut by 4 bases and J by 4 bases, with 7 bases left in between. This CDR3 has 12 amino acids. Germline CDR1 is SGHRS and CDR2 is YFSETQ.

This clonotype has a count of ten or more. The chain combines TRBV4-1 with TRBJ2-4; D is unclear. This CDR3 comprises 19 residues. Trimming took 0 bases from V and 0 from J, leaving 18 bases between them. The germline gives CDR1 MGHRA, CDR2 YSYEKL. DNA for the CDR3: TGCGCCAGCAGCCAAGAACACAGAACCTTCATACTAGCCAAAAACATTCAGTACTTC. Residues: CASSQEHRTFILAKNIQYF.

This clonotype has at least ten counts. The genes are TRBV21-1 and TRBJ2-1; TRBD1, the table's D call, was not compared with the DNA. TRBV21-1 is tagged as a pseudogene. This CDR3 has 15 amino acids. In DNA form, the CDR3 reads TGTGCCAGCAACCCCTTCCCCCTCCGGGGGAATGAGCAGTTCTTC. Translation gives CASNPFPLRGNEQFF.

This clonotype came up many times. The genes are TRBV15 and TRBJ1-1; the D is unclear. Germline V CDR1 and CDR2: LNHNV, YYDKDF (reference sequence). The V end was cut by 7 bases, the J end by 0 bases, with 9 bases between. The CDR3 spans 13 residues. CDR3 DNA sequence: TGTGCCACCAAAGGAGAGATGAACACTGAAGCTTTCTTT. Encoded protein: CATKGEMNTEAFF.

This clonotype was found many times. V usage is TRBV5-1 and J usage is TRBJ1-3; TRBD1 aligns across 8 bases. Germline V gene lookup returns CDR1 SGHRS and CDR2 YFSETQ. The V gene end was trimmed by 4 bases and the J gene end by 2 bases; junction bases not matched to a gene: 5. CDR3 size: 15 residues. The CDR3 nucleotides are TGCGCCAGCAGCATCATGACAGGGGCTGGAAACACCATATATTTT. It translates to CASSIMTGAGNTIYF.

Ten or more counts support this clonotype. The V call is TRBV20-1, the J call TRBJ1-1; 7 bases align to TRBD1. The CDR3 spans 12 residues. CDR1 DFQATT and CDR2 SNEGSKA come from the germline V gene (reference sequence). Unmatched junction bases numbered 6, after V lost 6 bases and J lost 5 bases. As DNA, the CDR3 is TGCAGTGCAAGCAGGGGGTATACTGAAGCTTTCTTT. This translates into CSASRGYTEAFF.

In its sample, this clonotype was seen many times. J is TRBJ2-3 and V is TRBV9; no clear D. The CDR3 spans 15 residues. Germline V lookup: CDR1 SGDLS, CDR2 YYNGEE. The ends were cut back, 0 bases at V and 0 bases at J, with 8 bases in the middle. CDR3 region: CASSVGGHSTDTQYF. Written as DNA, the CDR3 is TGTGCCAGCAGCGTAGGGGGTCATAGCACAGATACGCAGTATTTT. Using reference TRBV9 and TRBJ2-3 for the parts outside the CDR3, the full variable domain is DSGVTQTPKHLITATGQRVTLRCSPRSGDLSVYWYQQSLDQGLQFLIQYYNGEERAKGNILERFSAQQFPDLHSELNLSSLELGDSALYFCASSVGGHSTDTQYFGPGTRLTVL.

This clonotype showed up many times. The rearrangement links TRBV20-1 to TRBJ2-7, with D perhaps TRBD1 or TRBD2 (5 bases each). Germline values: CDR1 DFQATT, CDR2 SNEGSKA (reference sequence). The CDR3 has 12 residues. The V end was cut by 6 bases, the J end by 3 bases, with 12 bases between. The CDR3 region has the DNA TGCAGTGCCGGGACGGTAATCTACGAGCAGTACTTC. The encoded protein is CSAGTVIYEQYF.

In its sample, this clonotype was seen many times. The chain employs TRBV20-1 and TRBJ2-2; 7 bases agree with TRBD1. Germline assignment: CDR1 DFQATT and CDR2 SNEGSKA (reference sequence). This CDR3 has 15 amino acids. The ends lost 1 base at V and 6 bases at J; junction bases unmatched: 8. The DNA for the CDR3 is TGCAGTGCTAGAGGAGACAGGGTTCCTCCCGGGGAGCTGTTTTTT. As protein: CSARGDRVPPGELFF.

This clonotype has ten or more counts. The rearrangement joins TRBV5-1 to TRBJ2-7, with 7 bases identical to TRBD1. The CDR3 runs to 15 residues. The V segment lost 0 bases and the J segment 8 bases; nucleotides outside the gene matches: 11. The germline gives CDR1 SGHRS, CDR2 YFSETQ. The CDR3 spells CASSLGDRSAAQQYF. The DNA of the CDR3 is TGCGCCAGCAGCTTGGGGGACAGAAGTGCCGCCCAGCAGTACTTC.